This paragraph covers one T cell receptor beta chain sequence. This receptor's antigen is unknown. No base-level quality is on record; no much larger clone is a single base apart. The immunoSEQ Assay was used to sequence TCR beta CDR3 regions from DNA. Per the authors' processing: T cell density was computed as TCR beta template counts normalized to usable DNA estimated by amplifying housekeeping genes. Using the preseqR package, richness was estimated by extrapolating to 120,000 templates for tissue samples and 400,000 templates for PBMC samples. Clonality was taken to be one minus Pielou's evenness. Differential abundance testing on productive amino-acid clonotypes, with a minimum total count of 5 and an alpha of 0.1, was used to identify tissue-enriched TCRs. The Jaccard Index and the Morisita Overlap Index were used to quantify repertoire overlap between compartments. GLIPH grouped TCR beta CDR3s together with public tetramer-defined viral CDR3s, and a viral motif had to include at least three viral sequences and also show V-gene enrichment. TCRdb took this table from immuneACCESS and kept in-frame rearrangements with V and J called. Such tables lack part of the clones; where checked against another copy, unresolved V genes explain under half of the gap, and the rest is unexplained. V, J and clone size derive from that table, while D and trimming were established from the DNA sequence. This sample gives over 30,000 clones in total; over 70% of them show up just once. The top ten constitute around 2.9% of the sample.

At diagnosis, peripheral blood, uninvolved tumor-adjacent lung and tumor were collected and were preserved as a mix of fresh-frozen and FFPE material. For TCR repertoire profiling, blood samples were analyzed in the form of peripheral blood mononuclear cells. This entry belongs to a study of T cells in localized non-small cell lung cancer (dated by TCRdb to between 2020 and 2021). In terms of the full investigation: Comparing tumors with uninvolved tumor-adjacent lungs, the study looked at the T cell repertoires of 236 patients with early-stage NSCLC. The cohort comprised under 250 treatment-naïve NSCLC patients with resected, localized lung tumors. Of the NSCLC patients, about 130 were male and around 97 were female, and the mean age was approximately 66 years.

What the work shows at the level of the full study, not this receptor alone: A median of around 57 of the top 100 tumor clones were detected in paired uninvolved adjacent lung, and 28 of these tumor clones were also found among the top 100 clones of the paired uninvolved adjacent lung. Because the study design was exploratory, TCR variables were selected using unadjusted p-values without false-discovery rate correction. The highest T cell clonality was observed in uninvolved tumor-adjacent lung, where clonality exceeded that of tumor, suggesting that antigenic responses were more focused in uninvolved tumor-adjacent lung. Higher blood T cell density associated with longer overall survival, while higher adjacent-lung clonality associated with shorter survival. Because multi-region sequencing of the tumors was not done, intratumor heterogeneity could not be ruled out.

Trimming takes 6 bases off V and 10 bases off J; junction bases not matched to a gene: 5. There are 14 amino acids in the CDR3, from cysteine to phenylalanine inclusive. Just the 42-base CDR3 DNA is kept, in frame starting at base 1. From the germline V gene, CDR1 is SNHLY and CDR2 is FYNNEI. The receptor's source is a woman between 35 and 70 years old with stage I lung adenocarcinoma. The specimen comprised peripheral blood, sampled before any cancer treatment. The chain uses TRBV2 and TRBJ2-1, with 14 central nucleotides matching TRBD2. This receptor has the CDR3 CASSGTSGRGEQFF. The nucleotide sequence reads TGTGCCAGCAGCGGGACTAGCGGGAGAGGCGAGCAGTTCTTC.